The clone carrying this T cell receptor beta chain came up many times. Its target is not known. Trimming removed 1 base at V and 10 bases at J, with 8 bases between. This CDR3 comprises 11 residues. Germline CDR1 GTSNPN, CDR2 SVGIG (reference sequence). The data derive from a study of T-cell memory formation after mild COVID-19. Whole-study findings and limits: There were some responding clones in pre-infection memory, which suggested that cross-reactive memory had joined.

MiXCR, run by TCRdb on the 5' RACE reads, gives a single entry per CDR3 protein. This table has about 270,000 distinct CDR3 sequences, around 15% appearing once. The receptor was derived from a man aged 18 to 29 who had mild COVID-19 (a few samples of this study predate the infection). Cell type and time point are not known. The chain is built from TRBV30 and TRBJ2-1; D is unclear. The sample consisted of PBMCs or a T cell subset sorted from them (not recorded which). CDR3 nucleotide sequence: TGTGCCTGGAGTGGAAGGTCCGAGCAGTTCTTC. Translation: CAWSGRSEQFF.